The 5 T cell receptor beta chains below come from one sample, sequenced in a study of blood T cells in healthy people across ages. A J-beta primer mix and a sample-barcoded 5' primer were used in a second PCR of about 7 to 11 cycles. Each CDR3 protein gets one entry after TCRdb re-called the 5' RACE reads with MiXCR. The sample records about a million distinct CDR3 sequences, roughly half being singletons. Sequencing was done on a sample of blood. The source of these receptors is a woman in her fifties or sixties in good health.

This rearrangement joins TRBV6-1 to TRBJ1-5, with a tentative D call TRBD1 (5 bases). The V gene lost 3 bases and the J gene lost 0 bases, with 12 bases spanning the gap. Germline loops: CDR1 MNHNS, CDR2 SASEGT. The CDR3 loop spans 16 amino acids. The CDR3 DNA reads as TGTGCCAGCAGTGAGAGGGGTTCCTATAGCAATCAGCCCCAGCATTTT. This translates into CASSERGSYSNQPQHF.

This chain joins TRBV12-3 or TRBV12-4 and TRBJ1-2; tentative D call: TRBD1 (6 bases). Trimming left V 2 bases short and J 7 bases short, with 11 bases between. The CDR3 is made up of 13 amino acids. The CDR3 coding sequence is TGTGCCAGCAGTTTAAGGGGGGGGTTTGGCTACACCTTC. Protein sequence: CASSLRGGFGYTF.

This clonotype was recorded once. This chain joins TRBV7-9 and TRBJ2-3; 7 nucleotides match TRBD1. Unmatched junction bases numbered 9, after V lost 0 bases and J lost 3 bases. The germline V gene has CDR1 SEHNR and CDR2 FQNEAQ (reference sequence). The CDR3 loop spans 17 amino acids. The CDR3 DNA sequence: TGTGCCAGCAGCTTAGCTATTTACGGGACAGAGACAGATACGCAGTATTTT. Encoded protein: CASSLAIYGTETDTQYF.

The V gene is TRBV11-1, the J gene TRBJ2-5; D is undetermined. The CDR3 spans 13 residues. CDR1 and CDR2 (germline): SGHAT, FQDESV (reference sequence). Trimming stripped 6 bases from V and 11 bases from J, with 19 bases between. In nucleotides, the CDR3 is TGTGCCAGCAGGCCCCAGACTTCCAATGAGCAGTACTTC. Its protein product is CASRPQTSNEQYF.

The chain couples TRBV3-1 to TRBJ2-7; D is uncertain. Trimming left V 1 base short and J 3 bases short, with 10 bases between. CDR1 is LGHDT and CDR2 is YNNKEL in the germline V gene (reference sequence). The CDR3 is 14 residues long. The DNA for the CDR3 is TGTGCCAGCAGCCAAGGGCGTAGGAACTACGAGCAGTACTTC. Translation gives CASSQGRRNYEQYF.